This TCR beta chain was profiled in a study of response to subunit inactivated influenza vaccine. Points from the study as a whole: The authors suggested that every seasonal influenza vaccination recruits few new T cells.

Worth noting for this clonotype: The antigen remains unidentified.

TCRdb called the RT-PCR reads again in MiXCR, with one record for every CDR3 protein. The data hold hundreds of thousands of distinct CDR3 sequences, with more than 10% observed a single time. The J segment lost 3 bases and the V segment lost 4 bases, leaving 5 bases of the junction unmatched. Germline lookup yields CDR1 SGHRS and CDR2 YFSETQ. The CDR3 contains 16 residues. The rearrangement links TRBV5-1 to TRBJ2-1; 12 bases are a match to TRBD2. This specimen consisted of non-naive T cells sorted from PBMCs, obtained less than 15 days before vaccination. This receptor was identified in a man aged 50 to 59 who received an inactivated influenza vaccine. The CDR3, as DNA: TGCGCCAGCAGCCCTCAGGGACTAGCGGGCTACAATGAGCAGTTCTTC. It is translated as CASSPQGLAGYNEQFF.